This T cell receptor beta chain was found in a study of T-cell reconstitution after alpha-beta-depleted transplantation in children. Preparing the TCRbeta library involved the use of unique molecular identifiers. MiXCR was run by TCRdb on the PCR reads, yielding one entry per CDR3 protein. The sample has 5,000 to 7,500 distinct CDR3 sequences; approximately 11% are singletons. Study-wide findings and caveats: Approximately two months post-transplant, alpha-beta T cells reportedly originated from several hundred expanded graft clones. At day 60, the high TCRbeta diversity found in some patients originated from recipient T cells and thymic progenitors that had survived. T-cell counts and diversity at one year following transplant were attributed mainly to newly produced T cells.

The J segment lost 1 base and the V segment lost 6 bases, leaving 6 bases of the junction unmatched. This CDR3 region has 14 residues. Germline assignment: CDR1 MNHEY and CDR2 SVGEGT. This clonotype has a count of ten or more. The antigen is not known. The clonotype comes from a child younger than two who had a stem cell transplant for acute myeloid leukemia, so the T cells may come from the graft donor. The chain joins TRBV6-2 or TRBV6-3 to TRBJ2-7; 7 nucleotides line up with TRBD1. The sequenced sample was PBMCs, mostly from graft donor cells, obtained 180 days after TCRalphabeta/CD19-depleted stem cell transplant. The CDR3 region is CASSRQGVSYEQYF. The CDR3 bases are TGTGCCAGCAGCAGACAGGGTGTTTCCTACGAGCAGTACTTC.